The TCR beta chain described here comes from a study of OX40 agonist ivuxolimab in advanced cancers. As for the study in general: Dose-escalation cases comprised hepatocellular carcinoma, melanoma, renal cell or head and neck cancer. Participants, approximately 80% male, averaged about 59 years of age, ranging from roughly 23 to 80.

General study results and limits: Still undetermined is the antigen specificity of the expanded peripheral T cells.

On this clone: No antigen is known for it.

Method: immunoSEQ multiplex PCR; TCRdb's copy keeps in-frame clones and lacks some. The sample records more than 65,000 clones, 94% being singletons. This receptor was obtained from an adult with an advanced solid tumor such as melanoma, head and neck, liver or kidney cancer. Sequencing was performed on CD4+ or CD8+ T cells sorted from blood, taken in a trial of the OX40 agonist ivuxolimab.

The CDR3 reads CASSQDAGAGGPTDTQYF. The CDR3 DNA is TGCGCCAGCAGCCAAGATGCCGGCGCGGGAGGACCCACAGATACGCAGTATTTT. This chain links TRBV4-3 with TRBJ2-3; 8 bases are a match to TRBD2. Losses at the gene ends were 0 bases for V and 2 bases for J; bases not matched to a gene: 10. The CDR3 totals 18 residues. Germline loops: CDR1 LGHNA, CDR2 YSLEER.